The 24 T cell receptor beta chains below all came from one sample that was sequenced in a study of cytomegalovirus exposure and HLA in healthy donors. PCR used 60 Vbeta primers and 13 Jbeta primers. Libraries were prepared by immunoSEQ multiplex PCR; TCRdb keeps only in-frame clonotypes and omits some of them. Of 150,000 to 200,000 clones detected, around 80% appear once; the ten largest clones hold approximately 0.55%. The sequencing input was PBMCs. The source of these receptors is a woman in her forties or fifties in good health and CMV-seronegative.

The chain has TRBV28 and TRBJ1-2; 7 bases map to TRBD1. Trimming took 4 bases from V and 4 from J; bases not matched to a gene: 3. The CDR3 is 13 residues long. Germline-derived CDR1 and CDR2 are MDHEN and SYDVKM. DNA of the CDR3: TGTGCCAGCAGTTCTACAGGGGTCTATGGCTACACCTTC. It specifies CASSSTGVYGYTF.

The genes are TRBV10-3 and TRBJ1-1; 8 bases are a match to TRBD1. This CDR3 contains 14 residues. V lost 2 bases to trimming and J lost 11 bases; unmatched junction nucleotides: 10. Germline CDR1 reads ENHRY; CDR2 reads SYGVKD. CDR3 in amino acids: CAISETGQGPRAFF. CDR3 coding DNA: TGTGCCATCAGTGAGACCGGACAGGGCCCCAGGGCTTTCTTT.

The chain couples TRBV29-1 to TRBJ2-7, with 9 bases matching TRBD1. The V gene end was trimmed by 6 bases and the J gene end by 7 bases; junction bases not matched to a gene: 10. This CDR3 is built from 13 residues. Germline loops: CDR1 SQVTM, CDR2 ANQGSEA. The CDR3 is CSVRTGGAGEQYF. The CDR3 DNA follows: TGCAGCGTACGCACAGGGGGCGCGGGTGAGCAGTACTTC.

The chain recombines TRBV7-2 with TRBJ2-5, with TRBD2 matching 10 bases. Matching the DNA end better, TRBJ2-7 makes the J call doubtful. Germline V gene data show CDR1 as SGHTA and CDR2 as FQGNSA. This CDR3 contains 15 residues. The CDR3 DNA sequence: TGTGCCAGCAGCTCGGGGACTAGCGCTACCTACGAGCAGTACTTC. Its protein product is CASSSGTSATYEQYF.

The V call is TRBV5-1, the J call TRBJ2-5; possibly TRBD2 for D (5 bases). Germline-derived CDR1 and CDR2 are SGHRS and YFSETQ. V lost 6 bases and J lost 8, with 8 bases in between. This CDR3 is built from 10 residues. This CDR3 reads CASTRTTQYF. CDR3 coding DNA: TGCGCCAGCACCCGGACTACCCAGTACTTC. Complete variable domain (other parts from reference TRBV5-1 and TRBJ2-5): KAGVTQTPRYLIKTRGQQVTLSCSPISGHRSVSWYQQTPGQGLQFLFEYFSETQRNKGNFPGRFSGRQFSNSRSEMNVSTLELGDSALYLCASTRTTQYFGPGTRLLVL.

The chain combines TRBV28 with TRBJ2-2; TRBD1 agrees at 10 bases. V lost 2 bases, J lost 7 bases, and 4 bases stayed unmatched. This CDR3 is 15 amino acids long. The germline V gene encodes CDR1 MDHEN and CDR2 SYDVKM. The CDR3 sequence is CASSLGTGVIGELFF. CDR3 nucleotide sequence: TGTGCCAGCAGTTTAGGGACAGGGGTTATCGGGGAGCTGTTTTTT.

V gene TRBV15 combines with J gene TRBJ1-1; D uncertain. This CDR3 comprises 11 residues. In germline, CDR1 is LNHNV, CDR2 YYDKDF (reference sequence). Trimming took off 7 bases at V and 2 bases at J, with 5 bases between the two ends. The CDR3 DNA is TGTGCCACCACCTTTAACACTGAAGCTTTCTTT. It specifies CATTFNTEAFF.

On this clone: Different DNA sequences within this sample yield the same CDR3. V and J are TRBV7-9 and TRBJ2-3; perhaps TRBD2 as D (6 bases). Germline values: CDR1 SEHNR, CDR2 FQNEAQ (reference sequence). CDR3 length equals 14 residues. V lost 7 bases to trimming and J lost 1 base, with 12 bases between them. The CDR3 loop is CASIGGQGTDTQYF. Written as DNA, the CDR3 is TGTGCCAGCATCGGAGGGCAGGGCACAGATACGCAGTATTTT.

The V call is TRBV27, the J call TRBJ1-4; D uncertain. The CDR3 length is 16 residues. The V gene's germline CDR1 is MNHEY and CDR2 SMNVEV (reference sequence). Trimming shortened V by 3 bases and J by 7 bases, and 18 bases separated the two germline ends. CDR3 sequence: CASSFGSLVKAEKLFF. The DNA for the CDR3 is TGTGCCAGCAGTTTCGGGTCTTTAGTAAAAGCTGAAAAACTGTTTTTT.

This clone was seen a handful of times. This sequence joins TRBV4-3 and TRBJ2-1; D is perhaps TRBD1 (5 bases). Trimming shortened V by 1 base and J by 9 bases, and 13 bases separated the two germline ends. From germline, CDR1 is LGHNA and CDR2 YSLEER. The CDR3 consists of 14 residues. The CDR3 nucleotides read TGCGCCAGCAGCCAAGGGGCGCAGGGTGGTGAGCAGTTCTTC. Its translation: CASSQGAQGGEQFF.

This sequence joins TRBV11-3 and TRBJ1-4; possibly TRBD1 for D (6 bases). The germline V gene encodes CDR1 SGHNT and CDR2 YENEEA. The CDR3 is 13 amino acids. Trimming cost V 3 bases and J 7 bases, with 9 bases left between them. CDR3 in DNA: TGTGCCAGCAGCTTCAGGGGAAGTGAAAAACTGTTTTTT. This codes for CASSFRGSEKLFF.

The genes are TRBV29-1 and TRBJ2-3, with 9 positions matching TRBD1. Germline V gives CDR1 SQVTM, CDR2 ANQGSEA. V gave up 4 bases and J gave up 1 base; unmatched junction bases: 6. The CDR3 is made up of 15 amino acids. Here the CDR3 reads CSVGQGGVGTDTQYF. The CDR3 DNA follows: TGCAGCGTTGGACAGGGGGGGGTTGGCACAGATACGCAGTATTTT.

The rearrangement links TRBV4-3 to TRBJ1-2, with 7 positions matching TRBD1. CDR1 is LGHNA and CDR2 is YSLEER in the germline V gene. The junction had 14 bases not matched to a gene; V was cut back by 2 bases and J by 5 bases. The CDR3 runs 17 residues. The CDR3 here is CASSQSPAGTARYGYTF. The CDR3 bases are TGCGCCAGCAGCCAAAGCCCCGCTGGGACAGCCAGATATGGCTACACCTTC.

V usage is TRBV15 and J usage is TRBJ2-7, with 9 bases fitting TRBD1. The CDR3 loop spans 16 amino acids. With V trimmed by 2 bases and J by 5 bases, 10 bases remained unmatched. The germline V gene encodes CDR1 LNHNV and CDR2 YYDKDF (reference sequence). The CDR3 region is CATSRRITGGSNEQYF. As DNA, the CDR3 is TGTGCCACCAGCAGAAGAATCACAGGGGGCTCGAACGAGCAGTACTTC.

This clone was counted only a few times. The CDR3 DNA sequence: TGTGCCAGCAGTTACGGGAGGGTGAGGTACAATGAGCAGTTCTTC. It yields the protein CASSYGRVRYNEQFF. J is TRBJ2-1 and V is TRBV6-5; 7 bases are a match to TRBD2. The CDR3 is 15 residues long. Germline-derived CDR1 and CDR2 are MNHEY and SVGAGI. The junction had 5 bases not matched to a gene; V was cut back by 2 bases and J by 4 bases.

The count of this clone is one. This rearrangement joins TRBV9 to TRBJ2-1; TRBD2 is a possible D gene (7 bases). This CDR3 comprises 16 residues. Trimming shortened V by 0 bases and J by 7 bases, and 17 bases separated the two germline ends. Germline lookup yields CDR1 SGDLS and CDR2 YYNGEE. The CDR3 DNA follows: TGTGCCAGCAGCGTAGGGTCAAGGGGGGGTGAAAATGAGCAGTTCTTC. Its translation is CASSVGSRGGENEQFF.

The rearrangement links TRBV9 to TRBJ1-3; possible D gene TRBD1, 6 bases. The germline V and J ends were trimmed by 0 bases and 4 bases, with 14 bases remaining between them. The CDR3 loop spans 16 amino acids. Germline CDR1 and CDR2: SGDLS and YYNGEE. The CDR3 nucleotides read TGTGCCAGCAGCGTAGAGGGGTTGACAGGCGGAAACACCATATATTTT. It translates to CASSVEGLTGGNTIYF. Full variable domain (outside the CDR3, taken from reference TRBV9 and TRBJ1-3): DSGVTQTPKHLITATGQRVTLRCSPRSGDLSVYWYQQSLDQGLQFLIQYYNGEERAKGNILERFSAQQFPDLHSELNLSSLELGDSALYFCASSVEGLTGGNTIYFGEGSWLTVV.

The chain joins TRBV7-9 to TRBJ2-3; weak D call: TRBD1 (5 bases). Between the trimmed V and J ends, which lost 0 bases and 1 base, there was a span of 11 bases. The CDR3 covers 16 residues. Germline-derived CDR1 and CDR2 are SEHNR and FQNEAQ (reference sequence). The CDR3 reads CASSLAQATGTDTQYF. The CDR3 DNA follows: TGTGCCAGCAGCTTAGCACAGGCGACCGGCACAGATACGCAGTATTTT.

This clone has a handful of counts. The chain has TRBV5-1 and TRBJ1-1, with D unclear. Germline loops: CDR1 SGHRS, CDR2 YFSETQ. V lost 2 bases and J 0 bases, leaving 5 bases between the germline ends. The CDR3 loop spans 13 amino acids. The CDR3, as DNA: TGCGCCAGCAGCTTTTCCTTGAACACTGAAGCTTTCTTT. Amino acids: CASSFSLNTEAFF. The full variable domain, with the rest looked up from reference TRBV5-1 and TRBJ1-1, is KAGVTQTPRYLIKTRGQQVTLSCSPISGHRSVSWYQQTPGQGLQFLFEYFSETQRNKGNFPGRFSGRQFSNSRSEMNVSTLELGDSALYLCASSFSLNTEAFFGQGTRLTVV.

The CDR3 DNA is TGCGCCAGCAGCTTGGGGAAACAGGAGCCCGTCGAGACCCAGTACTTC. This translates into CASSLGKQEPVETQYF. This chain connects TRBV5-1 to TRBJ2-5, with a possible D match to TRBD1 (5 bases). The V and J ends lost 0 bases and 5 bases respectively, with 17 bases between them. From germline, CDR1 is SGHRS and CDR2 YFSETQ. The CDR3 length is 16 residues. The full variable domain, completed using reference TRBV5-1 and TRBJ2-5, is KAGVTQTPRYLIKTRGQQVTLSCSPISGHRSVSWYQQTPGQGLQFLFEYFSETQRNKGNFPGRFSGRQFSNSRSEMNVSTLELGDSALYLCASSLGKQEPVETQYFGPGTRLLVL.

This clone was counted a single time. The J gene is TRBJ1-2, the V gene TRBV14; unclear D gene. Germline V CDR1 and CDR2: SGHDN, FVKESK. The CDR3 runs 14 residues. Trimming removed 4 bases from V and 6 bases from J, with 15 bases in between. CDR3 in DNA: TGTGCCAGCAGCCCCAATTTTCTAGGTGATGGCTACACCTTC. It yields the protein CASSPNFLGDGYTF.

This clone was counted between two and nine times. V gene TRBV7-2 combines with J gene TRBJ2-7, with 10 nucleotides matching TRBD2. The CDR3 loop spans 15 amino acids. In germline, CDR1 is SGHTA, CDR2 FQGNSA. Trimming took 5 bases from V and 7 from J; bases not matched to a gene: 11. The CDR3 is CASSESRAGGREQYF. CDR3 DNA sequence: TGTGCCAGCAGCGAAAGCCGAGCGGGGGGGCGGGAGCAGTACTTC.

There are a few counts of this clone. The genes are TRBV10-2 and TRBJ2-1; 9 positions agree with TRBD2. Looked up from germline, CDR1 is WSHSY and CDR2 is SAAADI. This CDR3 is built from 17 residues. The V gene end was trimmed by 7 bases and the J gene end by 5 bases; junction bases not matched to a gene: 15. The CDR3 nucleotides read TGCGCCAGCATGCGGATTAGCGGGAGTGCTTGGAACAATGAGCAGTTCTTC. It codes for CASMRISGSAWNNEQFF.

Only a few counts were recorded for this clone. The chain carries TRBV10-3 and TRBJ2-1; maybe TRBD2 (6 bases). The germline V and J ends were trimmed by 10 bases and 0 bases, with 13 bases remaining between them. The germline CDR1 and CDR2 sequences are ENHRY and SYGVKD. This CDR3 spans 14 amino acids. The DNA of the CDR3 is TGTGCCACGCGGGACGGAGGCTCCTACAATGAGCAGTTCTTC. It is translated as CATRDGGSYNEQFF.